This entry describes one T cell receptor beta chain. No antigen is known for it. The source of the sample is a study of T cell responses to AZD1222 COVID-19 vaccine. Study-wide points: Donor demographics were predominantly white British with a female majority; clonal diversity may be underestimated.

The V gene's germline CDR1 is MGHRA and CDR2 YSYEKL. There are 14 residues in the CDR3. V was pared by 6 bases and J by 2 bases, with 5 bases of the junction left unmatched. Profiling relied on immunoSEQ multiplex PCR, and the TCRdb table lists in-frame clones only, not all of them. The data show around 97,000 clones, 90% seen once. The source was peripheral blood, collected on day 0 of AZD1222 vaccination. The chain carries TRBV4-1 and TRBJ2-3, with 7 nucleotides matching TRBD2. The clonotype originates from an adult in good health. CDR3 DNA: TGCGCCAGCAGGGAGCGGGGATTCACAGATACGCAGTATTTT. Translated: CASRERGFTDTQYF.